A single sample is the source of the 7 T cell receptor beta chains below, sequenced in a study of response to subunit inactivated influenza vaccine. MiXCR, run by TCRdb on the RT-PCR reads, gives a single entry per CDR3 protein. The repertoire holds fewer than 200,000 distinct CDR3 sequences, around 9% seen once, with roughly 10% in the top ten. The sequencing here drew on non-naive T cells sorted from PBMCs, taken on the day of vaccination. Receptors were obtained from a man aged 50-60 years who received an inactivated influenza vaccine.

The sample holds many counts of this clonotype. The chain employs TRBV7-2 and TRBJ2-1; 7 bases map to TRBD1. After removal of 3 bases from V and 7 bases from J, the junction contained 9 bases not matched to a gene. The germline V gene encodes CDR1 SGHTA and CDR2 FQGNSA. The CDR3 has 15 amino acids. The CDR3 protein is CASSLTGRGWNEQFF. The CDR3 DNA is TGTGCCAGCAGCTTGACAGGGAGAGGGTGGAATGAGCAGTTCTTC.

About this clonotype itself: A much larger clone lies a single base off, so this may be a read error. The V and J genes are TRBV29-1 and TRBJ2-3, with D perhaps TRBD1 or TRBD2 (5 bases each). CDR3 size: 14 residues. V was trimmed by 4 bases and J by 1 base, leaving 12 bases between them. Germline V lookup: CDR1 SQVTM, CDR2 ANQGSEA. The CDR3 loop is CSVVQWDRTDTQYF. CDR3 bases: TGCAGCGTTGTCCAGTGGGACCGCACAGATACGCAGTATTTT.

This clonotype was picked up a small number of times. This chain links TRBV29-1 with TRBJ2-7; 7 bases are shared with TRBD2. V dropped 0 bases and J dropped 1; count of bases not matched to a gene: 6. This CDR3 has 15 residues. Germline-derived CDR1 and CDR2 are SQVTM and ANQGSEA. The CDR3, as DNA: TGCAGCGTTGAAGATACGGCTAGCGGTTCCTACGAGCAGTACTTC. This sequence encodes CSVEDTASGSYEQYF.

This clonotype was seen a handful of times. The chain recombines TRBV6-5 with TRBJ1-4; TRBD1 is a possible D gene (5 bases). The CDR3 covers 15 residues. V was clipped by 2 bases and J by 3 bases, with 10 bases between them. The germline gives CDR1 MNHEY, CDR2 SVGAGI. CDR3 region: CASSYGDSSNEKLFF. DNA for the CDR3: TGTGCCAGCAGTTACGGCGACAGCTCTAATGAAAAACTGTTTTTT.

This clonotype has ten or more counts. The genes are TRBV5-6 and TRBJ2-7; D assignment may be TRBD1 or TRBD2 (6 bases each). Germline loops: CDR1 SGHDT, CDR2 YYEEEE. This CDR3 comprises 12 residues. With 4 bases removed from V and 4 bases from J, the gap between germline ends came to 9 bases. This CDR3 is CASSRGGYEQYF. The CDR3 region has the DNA TGTGCCAGCAGCCGAGGGGGGTACGAGCAGTACTTC.

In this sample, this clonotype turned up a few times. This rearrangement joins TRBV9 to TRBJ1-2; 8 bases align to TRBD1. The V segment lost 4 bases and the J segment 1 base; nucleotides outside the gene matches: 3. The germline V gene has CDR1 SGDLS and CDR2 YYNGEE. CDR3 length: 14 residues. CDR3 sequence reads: CASSKGQGNYGYTF. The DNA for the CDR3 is TGTGCCAGCAGCAAAGGACAGGGTAACTATGGCTACACCTTC.

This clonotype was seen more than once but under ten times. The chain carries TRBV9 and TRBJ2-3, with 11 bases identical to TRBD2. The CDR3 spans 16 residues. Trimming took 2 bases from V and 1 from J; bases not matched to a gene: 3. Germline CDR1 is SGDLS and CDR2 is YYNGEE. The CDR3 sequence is CASSVLAGGGTDTQYF. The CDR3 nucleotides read TGTGCCAGCAGCGTTCTAGCGGGGGGTGGCACAGATACGCAGTATTTT.